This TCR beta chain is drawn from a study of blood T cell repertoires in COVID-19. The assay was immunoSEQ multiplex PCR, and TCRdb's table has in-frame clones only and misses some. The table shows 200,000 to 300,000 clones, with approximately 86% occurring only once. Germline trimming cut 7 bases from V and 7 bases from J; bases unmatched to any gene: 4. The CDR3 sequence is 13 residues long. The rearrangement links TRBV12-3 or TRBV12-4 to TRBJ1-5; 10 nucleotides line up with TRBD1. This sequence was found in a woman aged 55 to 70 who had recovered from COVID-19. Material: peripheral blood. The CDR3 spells CASTRDRGQPQHF. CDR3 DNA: TGTGCCAGCACGCGGGACAGGGGCCAGCCCCAGCATTTT.